The TCR beta chain under discussion was sequenced for a study of control samples from healthy donors and cancer patients. Profiled with immunoSEQ multiplex PCR; TCRdb holds only in-frame clones, not every one. This table has 100,000 to 150,000 clones, 87% appearing once. With 4 bases removed from V and 3 bases from J, the gap between germline ends came to 13 bases. This CDR3 comprises 14 residues. Looked up from germline, CDR1 is LGHNA and CDR2 is YSLEER. The source of this sequence is a man in his 60s in good health. The chain joins TRBV4-3 to TRBJ2-7; D could derive from TRBD1 or TRBD2 (5 bases each). Sequencing was done on a sample of blood. The CDR3 DNA reads TGCGCCAGCAGCCGATCAGATGGGGGCTACGAGCAGTACTTC. The encoded protein is CASSRSDGGYEQYF.